What follows describes a single T cell receptor beta chain. Its antigen is still unknown. The CDR3 is made up of 14 amino acids. Trimming cost V 4 bases and J 8 bases; bases outside gene matches: 9. CDR1 and CDR2 from the germline V gene are SQVTM and ANQGSEA. The sample belongs to a study of beta chain features in type 1 diabetes. Points from the study as a whole: For Type 1 diabetes patients, all four CD4+ subsets carried TCRB CDR3s that were moderately but significantly shorter.

The investigators reverse transcribed all of the isolated RNA, so they sequenced expressed TCRB transcripts. Profiled with immunoSEQ multiplex PCR; TCRdb holds only in-frame clones, not every one. The profile shows 430,000 or so clones, about an eighth of them singletons. This sequence joins TRBV29-1 and TRBJ2-1; 9 bases agree with TRBD1. The TCR sequence derives from a woman between 18 and 30 years old in good health. The sequenced sample consisted of naive CD4+ T cells from blood. CDR3 DNA sequence: TGCAGCGTTGCCTCGGGACAGGGCTCCGATGAGCAGTTCTTC. Amino acid sequence: CSVASGQGSDEQFF.